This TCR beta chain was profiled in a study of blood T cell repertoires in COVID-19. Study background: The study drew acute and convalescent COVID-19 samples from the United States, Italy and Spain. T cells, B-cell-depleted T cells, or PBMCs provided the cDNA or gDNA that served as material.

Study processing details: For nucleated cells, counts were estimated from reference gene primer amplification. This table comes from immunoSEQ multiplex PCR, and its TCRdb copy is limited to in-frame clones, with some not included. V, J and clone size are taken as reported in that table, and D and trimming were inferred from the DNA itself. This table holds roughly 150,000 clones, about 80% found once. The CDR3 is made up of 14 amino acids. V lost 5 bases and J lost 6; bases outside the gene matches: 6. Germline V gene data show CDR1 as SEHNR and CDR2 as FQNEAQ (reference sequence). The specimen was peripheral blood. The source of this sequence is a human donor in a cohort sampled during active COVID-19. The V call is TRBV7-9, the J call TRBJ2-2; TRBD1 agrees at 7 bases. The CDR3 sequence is CASSRTGPPGELFF. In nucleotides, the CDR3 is TGTGCCAGCAGCCGGACAGGCCCCCCCGGGGAGCTGTTTTTT.